A single sample is the source of the 28 T cell receptor beta chains below, sequenced in a study of response to subunit inactivated influenza vaccine. TCRdb re-analysed the RT-PCR reads in MiXCR, keeping a single row per CDR3 protein. The sample shows about 650,000 distinct CDR3 sequences, less than 20% of them seen only once. Sequences were derived from PBMCs from blood, sampled 11 to 12 days after vaccination. Receptor source: a man in his forties or fifties who received an inactivated influenza vaccine.

The J gene is TRBJ1-2, the V gene TRBV20-1, with 12 nucleotides matching TRBD1. J was trimmed by 5 bases and V by 4 bases; bases with no gene match: 2. The CDR3 is made up of 13 amino acids. Looked up from germline, CDR1 is DFQATT and CDR2 is SNEGSKA (reference sequence). The CDR3 loop reads CSATGQGAYGYTF. CDR3 DNA: TGCAGTGCTACGGGACAGGGGGCATATGGCTACACCTTC.

This clonotype was counted a few times. The chain has TRBV9 and TRBJ2-3, with TRBD2 as a possible D gene (5 bases). The CDR3 runs to 13 residues. Trimming left V 3 bases short and J 4 bases short, with 9 bases between. CDR1 and CDR2 from the germline V gene are SGDLS and YYNGEE. CDR3 protein: CASSAGSPDTQYF. CDR3 DNA sequence: TGTGCCAGCAGCGCGGGGTCCCCAGATACGCAGTATTTT.

This clonotype occurred a few times. The chain uses TRBV20-1 and TRBJ2-7, with 14 bases that match TRBD2. Per the germline V gene, CDR1 is DFQATT and CDR2 is SNEGSKA (reference sequence). The CDR3 is 15 amino acids. The trim removed 3 bases at V and 5 bases at J, leaving 6 bases unmatched. The CDR3 DNA is TGCAGTGCTAGCCTCCTGACTAGCGGGAGGGACGAGCAGTACTTC. Translation gives CSASLLTSGRDEQYF.

The rearrangement links TRBV5-1 to TRBJ2-7; TRBD2 agrees at 7 bases. The germline V gene encodes CDR1 SGHRS and CDR2 YFSETQ. The CDR3 totals 15 residues. With 0 bases clipped from V and 1 base from J, the junction kept 4 bases outside the gene matches. This CDR3 is CASSLGEGWSYEQYF. For the CDR3, the DNA is TGCGCCAGCAGCTTGGGGGAGGGGTGGTCCTACGAGCAGTACTTC.

V and J are TRBV7-2 and TRBJ2-3; D unclear. CDR3 length: 15 amino acids. Germline V CDR1 and CDR2: SGHTA, FQGNSA. Trimming removed 3 bases from V and 0 bases from J, with 10 bases in between. The CDR3 is CASSFFEISTDTQYF. The CDR3 nucleotides are TGTGCCAGCAGCTTCTTCGAGATCAGCACAGATACGCAGTATTTT.

CDR3 DNA sequence: TGTGCCATCAGTGAGTCTGGCGGGGAGAACACTGAAGCTTTCTTT. Encoded protein: CAISESGGENTEAFF. The gene calls are TRBV10-3 and TRBJ1-1; no clear D gene. This CDR3 contains 15 residues. Trimming left V 0 bases short and J 1 base short, with 9 bases between. The V gene's germline CDR1 is ENHRY and CDR2 SYGVKD.

This chain connects TRBV5-1 to TRBJ2-7, with D maybe TRBD2 (5 bases). Germline assignment: CDR1 SGHRS and CDR2 YFSETQ. Trimming took 7 bases from V and 9 from J, leaving 23 bases between them. This CDR3 spans 14 amino acids. CDR3 protein: CASGERTARGAQYF. CDR3 sequence (DNA): TGCGCCAGCGGCGAAAGGACCGCCCGGGGTGCGCAGTACTTC.

This chain links TRBV19 with TRBJ2-7; D is possibly TRBD1 (5 bases). The ends were cut back, 7 bases at V and 2 bases at J, with 12 bases in the middle. CDR1 and CDR2 (germline): LNHDA, SQIVND (reference sequence). CDR3 length: 13 amino acids. In DNA, the CDR3 is TGTGCCAGTACCCCGGACAAGACCTACGAGCAGTACTTC. Encoded protein: CASTPDKTYEQYF.

This clonotype was seen many times. The rearrangement joins TRBV5-5 to TRBJ1-5; no clear D. This CDR3 is built from 13 residues. The ends were cut back, 5 bases at V and 0 bases at J, with 6 bases in the middle. CDR1 and CDR2 from the germline V gene are SGHKS and YYEKEE (reference sequence). The chain's CDR3 is CASSAYSNQPQHF. The CDR3 coding sequence is TGTGCCAGCAGTGCCTATAGCAATCAGCCCCAGCATTTT.

In its sample, this clonotype was seen a few times. The chain uses TRBV25-1 and TRBJ2-4; D uncertain. V was cut by 1 base and J by 0 bases, with 7 bases left in between. This CDR3 is built from 15 residues. The germline gives CDR1 MGHDK, CDR2 SYGVNS. CDR3 loop: CASSESLLAKNIQYF. The CDR3 DNA sequence: TGTGCCAGCAGTGAATCTCTTCTAGCCAAAAACATTCAGTACTTC.

With respect to this clonotype: One end of the junction does not line up with germline, which may come from a read error. The rearrangement uses TRBV7-7 and TRBJ2-1; 9 bases fit TRBD1. In germline, CDR1 is SSHAT, CDR2 FNYEAQ (reference sequence). The CDR3 is made up of 15 amino acids. The CDR3 bases are TGTGCTAGCAGCAAGGACAGGGGATCCCACAATGAGCAGTTCTTC. Protein product: CASSKDRGSHNEQFF.

There are a few counts of this clonotype. The V gene is TRBV7-9, the J gene TRBJ2-3; a possible D gene is TRBD2 (5 bases). The V end was cut by 5 bases, the J end by 2 bases, with 17 bases between. The CDR3 extends over 16 amino acids. Germline-derived CDR1 and CDR2 are SEHNR and FQNEAQ (reference sequence). CDR3 amino acids: CASSEGDPRPTDTQYF. Written as DNA, the CDR3 is TGTGCCAGCAGCGAGGGAGACCCGCGCCCCACAGATACGCAGTATTTT.

A word on this clonotype: Possible read error: a much larger clone is one base away. The rearrangement uses TRBV20-1 and TRBJ2-7, with a weak D call TRBD2 (6 bases). CDR1 and CDR2 (germline): DFQATT, SNEGSKA (reference sequence). This CDR3 has 14 residues. V gave up 0 bases and J gave up 3 bases, with 12 bases separating them. CDR3 region: CSARDSGLLYEQYF. In DNA, the CDR3 is TGCAGTGCTAGAGATAGCGGACTCCTCTACGAGCAGTACTTC.

As DNA, the CDR3 is TGCAGTGCTAGAGACGCGGTAGCCAAAAACATTCAGTACTTC. It codes for CSARDAVAKNIQYF. V usage is TRBV20-1 and J usage is TRBJ2-4, with D hard to call. V lost 0 bases, J lost 0 bases, and 6 bases lay in between. Germline assignment: CDR1 DFQATT and CDR2 SNEGSKA (reference sequence). CDR3 length: 14 amino acids.

This clonotype appeared a few times. The chain combines TRBV12-3 or TRBV12-4 with TRBJ2-5; 11 positions match TRBD2. This CDR3 is built from 18 residues. The V and J ends lost 1 base and 1 base, in that order; junction bases with no gene match: 8. The CDR3 sequence: CASSLGARLAGGQETQYF. In DNA form, the CDR3 reads TGTGCCAGCAGTTTAGGGGCCCGGCTAGCGGGGGGCCAAGAGACCCAGTACTTC.

V is TRBV5-1 and J is TRBJ2-3; 9 positions match TRBD1. V was pared by 3 bases and J by 3 bases, with 11 bases of the junction left unmatched. Germline loops: CDR1 SGHRS, CDR2 YFSETQ. CDR3 length: 17 residues. CDR3 bases: TGCGCCAGCAGCTCAATATCAGCCGGGACAGGGACAGATACGCAGTATTTT. Its protein product is CASSSISAGTGTDTQYF.

The chain has TRBV24-1 and TRBJ2-2, with D perhaps TRBD1 (5 bases). Germline V gene data show CDR1 as KGHDR and CDR2 as SFDVKD. The CDR3 sequence is 13 residues long. V lost 9 bases and J lost 0, with 7 bases in between. In nucleotides, the CDR3 is TGTGCCACCGGGGCTTCGAACACCGGGGAGCTGTTTTTT. Its translation: CATGASNTGELFF.

The genes are TRBV28 and TRBJ2-5; D may match TRBD1 or TRBD2 (6 bases each). The V gene's germline CDR1 is MDHEN and CDR2 SYDVKM. CDR3 length: 16 amino acids. Trimming shortened V by 3 bases and J by 2 bases, and 16 bases separated the two germline ends. The CDR3 spells CASSLRGVGRQETQYF. CDR3 in DNA: TGTGCCAGCAGTTTGAGGGGGGTCGGCAGACAAGAGACCCAGTACTTC.

Only a few counts were recorded for this clonotype. The CDR3 region is CASSPDRTNWDTQYF. The DNA of the CDR3 is TGTGCCAGCAGCCCGGACAGGACCAACTGGGATACGCAGTATTTT. This chain uses TRBV7-2 with TRBJ2-3; 7 nucleotides match TRBD1. Per germline, CDR1 SGHTA and CDR2 FQGNSA. Trimming cost V 5 bases and J 6 bases; bases outside gene matches: 11. The CDR3 extends over 15 amino acids.

The chain has TRBV12-3 or TRBV12-4 and TRBJ1-4, with D possibly TRBD1 on 5 matching bases. The V end was cut by 4 bases, the J end by 2 bases, with 8 bases between. The CDR3 has 14 residues. This CDR3 is CASSYRDTNEKLFF. The CDR3 nucleotides are TGTGCCAGCAGTTACCGGGACACTAATGAAAAACTGTTTTTT.

This clonotype has a handful of counts. The chain links TRBV4-3 to TRBJ1-1; D gene ambiguous. Germline CDR1 LGHNA, CDR2 YSLEER. The CDR3 loop spans 15 amino acids. Trimming cost V 0 bases and J 3 bases, with 11 bases left between them. The CDR3 coding sequence is TGCGCCAGCAGCCAAGATTCCGCAGGCTACACTGAAGCTTTCTTT. Translated, it gives CASSQDSAGYTEAFF.

This chain uses TRBV6-2 or TRBV6-3 with TRBJ2-7; TRBD1 matches 7 bases. Looked up from germline, CDR1 is MNHEY and CDR2 is SVGEGT. V trimming: 2 bases; J trimming: 3 bases; junction bases outside the gene matches: 4. The CDR3 covers 14 residues. This chain's CDR3 is CASSYRRQGYEQYF. CDR3 sequence (DNA): TGTGCCAGCAGTTACCGCCGACAGGGCTACGAGCAGTACTTC.

The chain couples TRBV6-1 to TRBJ2-2; no definite D call. The CDR3 consists of 16 residues. V gave up 6 bases and J gave up 6 bases, with 20 bases separating them. Germline V gene lookup returns CDR1 MNHNS and CDR2 SASEGT. The CDR3 loop reads CASSLHSRFPPGELFF. CDR3 DNA: TGTGCCAGCAGCCTACACTCAAGGTTCCCCCCCGGGGAGCTGTTTTTT.

The chain couples TRBV6-5 to TRBJ2-3, with D possibly matching TRBD1 (5 bases). With 1 base removed from V and 1 base from J, the gap between germline ends came to 9 bases. CDR1 and CDR2 (germline): MNHEY, SVGAGI. This CDR3 is 15 amino acids long. The chain's CDR3 is CASSYLGRGTDTQYF. DNA of the CDR3: TGTGCCAGCAGTTACTTGGGGCGCGGCACAGATACGCAGTATTTT.

This clonotype showed up just a few times. V and J are TRBV11-1 and TRBJ2-4; 13 nucleotides agree with TRBD2. Germline V CDR1 and CDR2: SGHAT, FQDESV (reference sequence). This CDR3 is 19 amino acids long. With V trimmed by 5 bases and J by 0 bases, 10 bases remained unmatched. The CDR3 nucleotides are TGTGCCAGCAGCCGCAGACTAGCGGGGGGCCCCTTAGCCAAAAACATTCAGTACTTC. It yields the protein CASSRRLAGGPLAKNIQYF.

In its sample, this clonotype was seen a few times. V is TRBV5-1 and J is TRBJ2-2, with D hard to call. Germline CDR1 SGHRS, CDR2 YFSETQ. V lost 0 bases and J lost 1, with 10 bases in between. The CDR3 is 16 residues long. The CDR3 is CASSLEGLGNTGELFF. The CDR3 nucleotides are TGCGCCAGCAGCTTGGAAGGGTTGGGGAACACCGGGGAGCTGTTTTTT.

CDR3 sequence reads: CASSAGLAGGREQFF. As DNA, the CDR3 is TGTGCCAGCAGCGCGGGACTAGCGGGAGGGCGAGAGCAGTTCTTC. This chain connects TRBV3-1 to TRBJ2-1; the match to TRBD2 covers 16 bases. The length of the CDR3 is 15 residues. Per the germline V gene, CDR1 is LGHDT and CDR2 is YNNKEL (reference sequence). V trimming: 5 bases; J trimming: 10 bases; junction bases outside the gene matches: 5.

This clonotype came up a few times. This chain links TRBV6-2 or TRBV6-3 with TRBJ2-7, with 11 bases that match TRBD2. From germline, CDR1 is MNHEY and CDR2 SVGEGT. The length of the CDR3 is 16 residues. Trimming removed 4 bases from V and 2 bases from J; junction bases left unmatched: 7. As DNA, the CDR3 is TGTGCCAGCAGTTTCCTTACTAGCGGGGGTGCCTACGAGCAGTACTTC. Its translation is CASSFLTSGGAYEQYF.